A single sample gave rise to the 12 T cell receptor beta chains below, sequenced in a study of blood T cell repertoires in COVID-19. This table comes from immunoSEQ multiplex PCR, and its TCRdb copy is limited to in-frame clones, with some not included. The sample lists about 150,000 clones; more than 75% were seen once. The sample comprised peripheral blood. The origin of the receptors is an older man with acute or convalescent COVID-19.

The chain recombines TRBV19 with TRBJ1-6; no clear D. The V gene's germline CDR1 is LNHDA and CDR2 SQIVND (reference sequence). There are 15 residues in the CDR3. V gave up 6 bases and J gave up 6 bases, with 15 bases separating them. CDR3 DNA sequence: TGTGCCAGTAGCAGAAGAGAGGGCTTTAATTCACCCCTCCACTTT. Amino acids: CASSRREGFNSPLHF.

The chain joins TRBV4-2 to TRBJ2-2; 7 positions agree with TRBD2. With V trimmed by 0 bases and J by 8 bases, 12 bases remained unmatched. This CDR3 has 17 residues. Germline CDR1 reads LGHNA; CDR2 reads YNFKEQ. For the CDR3, the DNA is TGTGCCAGCAGCCAAGATGCCCGGACTAGGGAGTGGGGGGAGCTGTTTTTT. This sequence encodes CASSQDARTREWGELFF.

V and J are TRBV7-2 and TRBJ1-2, with D hard to call. Trimming left V 4 bases short and J 4 bases short, with 10 bases between. The CDR3 contains 13 residues. CDR1 and CDR2 from the germline V gene are SGHTA and FQGNSA. CDR3 protein: CASSSGSGYGYTF. CDR3 sequence (DNA): TGTGCCAGCAGCTCGGGTTCGGGCTATGGCTACACCTTC.

V is TRBV25-1 and J is TRBJ1-1; D is undetermined. Looked up from germline, CDR1 is MGHDK and CDR2 is SYGVNS. Trimming took off 7 bases at V and 5 bases at J, with 17 bases between the two ends. The CDR3 consists of 14 residues. As DNA, the CDR3 is TGTGCCAGCACTCCAAGTTGGGGAGGGACTGAAGCTTTCTTT. Translation: CASTPSWGGTEAFF.

This chain links TRBV7-9 with TRBJ2-7, with a weak D call TRBD2 (5 bases). The V gene's germline CDR1 is SEHNR and CDR2 FQNEAQ (reference sequence). This CDR3 is built from 12 residues. V shed 0 bases and J shed 12 bases, with 12 bases lying between them. CDR3 nucleotide sequence: TGTGCCAGCAGCTTAGCCGGGGTAACCCCGTACTTC. This gives the protein CASSLAGVTPYF.

This clone showed up just once. This sequence joins TRBV3-1 (or the pseudogene TRBV3-2) and TRBJ2-2; 10 nucleotides match TRBD1. The CDR3 totals 16 residues. Germline CDR1 reads LGHDT; CDR2 reads YNNKEL (reference sequence). Trimming removed 4 bases from V and 1 base from J; junction bases left unmatched: 3. As DNA, the CDR3 is TGTGCCAGCAGCCTCGGGACAGGGGTGAACACCGGGGAGCTGTTTTTT. Translation: CASSLGTGVNTGELFF.

The rearrangement links TRBV14 to TRBJ1-1, with D perhaps TRBD1 (6 bases). V was clipped by 5 bases and J by 9 bases, with 13 bases between them. The V gene's germline CDR1 is SGHDN and CDR2 FVKESK. The CDR3 is 12 amino acids. CDR3 in amino acids: CASSSLGQQAFF. CDR3 bases: TGTGCCAGCAGCTCTCTCGGACAGCAAGCTTTCTTT.

The V gene is TRBV2, the J gene TRBJ2-3, with 12 bases lining up with TRBD2. The CDR3 runs to 18 residues. J was trimmed by 2 bases and V by 5 bases; bases with no gene match: 11. The germline V gene has CDR1 SNHLY and CDR2 FYNNEI. The CDR3 nucleotides read TGTGCCAGCAGTAGGGGGACTAGCGGGCCTACAGCCACAGATACGCAGTATTTT. The encoded protein is CASSRGTSGPTATDTQYF. The complete variable domain, with remaining parts taken from reference TRBV2 and TRBJ2-3, reads EPEVTQTPSHQVTQMGQEVILRCVPISNHLYFYWYRQILGQKVEFLVSFYNNEISEKSEIFDDQFSVERPDGSNFTLKIRSTKLEDSAMYFCASSRGTSGPTATDTQYFGPGTRLTVL.

The chain carries TRBV21-1 and TRBJ2-2; the table calls TRBD2, which could not be checked here. TRBV21-1 is shown as a pseudogene. CDR3 length: 15 residues. The CDR3 here is CASRKTSVNTGELFF. Here the CDR3 DNA reads TGTGCCAGCCGAAAGACTAGCGTGAACACCGGGGAGCTGTTTTTT.

The chain has TRBV28 and TRBJ1-3, with 7 bases matching TRBD1. Germline CDR1 reads MDHEN; CDR2 reads SYDVKM. V lost 2 bases to trimming and J lost 2 bases; unmatched junction nucleotides: 3. There are 15 residues in the CDR3. CDR3 sequence: CASSLTGTAGNTIYF. The DNA for the CDR3 is TGTGCCAGCAGTTTAACCGGGACAGCTGGAAACACCATATATTTT.

This chain joins TRBV2 and TRBJ1-1; possible D gene TRBD1, 6 bases. Trimming removed 7 bases from V and 1 base from J, with 10 bases in between. The CDR3 consists of 13 residues. Germline loops: CDR1 SNHLY, CDR2 FYNNEI. CDR3 nucleotides: TGTGCCAGCACAAGCAGGGGGAACACTGAAGCTTTCTTT. It yields the protein CASTSRGNTEAFF.

The J gene is TRBJ1-1, the V gene TRBV30, with 7 bases identical to TRBD1. CDR3 size: 16 residues. V lost 4 bases, J lost 4 bases, and 15 bases stayed unmatched. Germline CDR1 is GTSNPN and CDR2 is SVGIG (reference sequence). The CDR3, as DNA: TGTGCCTGGATGAACCCCTGGACCCGACAGGGCACTGAAGCTTTCTTT. Its protein is CAWMNPWTRQGTEAFF.